These 29 T cell receptor beta chains share one sample of origin, sequenced in a study of cytomegalovirus exposure and HLA in healthy donors. The study ran its PCR with 60 Vbeta and 13 Jbeta primers. The data were produced by immunoSEQ multiplex PCR, yet TCRdb's version contains in-frame clones alone and is incomplete. The top ten clones hold 1.5% to 2% of a sample with around 130,000 clones, roughly 84% of them seen once. Sequencing was performed on PBMCs. The source of these receptors is a boy aged 10-17 years in good health and CMV-seronegative.

The V and J genes are TRBV10-1 and TRBJ2-7; D may be TRBD2 (5 bases). This CDR3 has 17 amino acids. The germline V gene has CDR1 WNHNN and CDR2 SYGVQD (reference sequence). Trimming pared 5 bases from V and 4 bases from J, leaving 24 bases between. The CDR3, as DNA: TGCGCCAGCAGTCCCCTAATAGTATGGAGTCCGGGATACGAGCAGTACTTC. It yields the protein CASSPLIVWSPGYEQYF.

This chain links TRBV27 with TRBJ1-2, with D perhaps matching TRBD1 (5 bases). The germline V gene encodes CDR1 MNHEY and CDR2 SMNVEV (reference sequence). The ends were cut back, 0 bases at V and 0 bases at J, with 8 bases in the middle. The CDR3 length is 15 residues. The CDR3 protein is CASSLSRTTNYGYTF. CDR3 DNA sequence: TGTGCCAGCAGTTTATCGCGGACAACTAACTATGGCTACACCTTC.

This clone was seen once. The chain joins TRBV30 to TRBJ2-3, with 13 positions matching TRBD2. After removal of 2 bases from V and 5 bases from J, the junction contained 4 bases not matched to a gene. Looked up from germline, CDR1 is GTSNPN and CDR2 is SVGIG (reference sequence). There are 15 residues in the CDR3. CDR3 amino acids: CAWSKLAGGGDTQYF. In DNA, the CDR3 is TGTGCCTGGAGTAAACTAGCGGGAGGGGGAGATACGCAGTATTTT.

V usage is TRBV5-4 and J usage is TRBJ2-6, with a possible D match to TRBD1 (6 bases). V lost 1 base, J lost 2 bases, and 13 bases lay in between. CDR3 length: 17 amino acids. CDR1 and CDR2 (germline): SGHNT, YYREEE (reference sequence). CDR3 loop: CASSLPGGNPGANVLTF. As DNA, the CDR3 is TGTGCCAGCAGCTTGCCTGGGGGCAACCCTGGGGCCAACGTCCTGACTTTC.

This clone was observed a handful of times. The rearrangement joins TRBV6-6 to TRBJ2-3; a weak D match, TRBD1 (5 bases). The CDR3 spans 15 residues. Germline V lookup: CDR1 MNHNY, CDR2 SVGAGI (reference sequence). The V and J ends lost 5 bases and 0 bases respectively, with 12 bases between them. The CDR3 reads CASSPPAGSTDTQYF. CDR3 sequence (DNA): TGTGCCAGCAGTCCCCCGGCAGGGAGCACAGATACGCAGTATTTT.

The J gene is TRBJ2-3, the V gene TRBV19; TRBD1 matches at 8 bases. The CDR3 runs 14 residues. Germline loops: CDR1 LNHDA, CDR2 SQIVND (reference sequence). J gave up 0 bases and V 10 bases, and 6 bases lay outside the gene matches. The CDR3 bases are TGTGCCACTAGGACAGGGAGGAGCACAGATACGCAGTATTTT. This encodes CATRTGRSTDTQYF. The complete variable domain, with remaining parts taken from reference TRBV19 and TRBJ2-3, reads DGGITQSPKYLFRKEGQNVTLSCEQNLNHDAMYWYRQDPGQGLRLIYYSQIVNDFQKGDIAEGYSVSREKKESFPLTVTSAQKNPTAFYLCATRTGRSTDTQYFGPGTRLTVL.

This rearrangement joins TRBV7-2 to TRBJ1-5, with TRBD1 matching 9 bases. This CDR3 has 15 residues. CDR1 is SGHTA, CDR2 FQGNSA, per germline. V lost 5 bases, J lost 4 bases, and 6 bases stayed unmatched. CDR3 nucleotides: TGTGCCAGCAGCGCGGACAGGGGAGGGAATCAGCCCCAGCATTTT. This translates into CASSADRGGNQPQHF.

The chain has TRBV19 and TRBJ1-5; tentatively, D is TRBD1 (5 bases). The V gene's germline CDR1 is LNHDA and CDR2 SQIVND (reference sequence). The CDR3 runs to 18 residues. Trimming left V 5 bases short and J 4 bases short, with 24 bases between. The CDR3 loop reads CASSPRAISRQANQPQHF. DNA of the CDR3: TGTGCCAGTAGTCCCAGGGCGATATCCCGGCAGGCAAATCAGCCCCAGCATTTT.

V gene TRBV7-9 combines with J gene TRBJ2-7, with D perhaps matching TRBD2 (5 bases). Trimming shortened V by 5 bases and J by 0 bases, and 11 bases separated the two germline ends. There are 14 residues in the CDR3. Germline V gene data show CDR1 as SEHNR and CDR2 as FQNEAQ (reference sequence). The CDR3 DNA follows: TGTGCCAGCAGCCGAGGGAGTAGCTCCTACGAGCAGTACTTC. It encodes CASSRGSSSYEQYF.

The V and J genes are TRBV5-1 and TRBJ2-1; tentatively, D is TRBD2 (5 bases). The germline gives CDR1 SGHRS, CDR2 YFSETQ. This CDR3 region has 12 residues. V was trimmed by 7 bases and J by 0 bases, leaving 5 bases between them. This chain's CDR3 is CASGSSYNEQFF. The DNA of the CDR3 is TGCGCCAGCGGGAGCTCCTACAATGAGCAGTTCTTC.

This clone appeared a few times. The rearrangement links TRBV5-4 to TRBJ2-3; TRBD2 matches 7 bases. The V gene end was trimmed by 4 bases and the J gene end by 0 bases; junction bases not matched to a gene: 8. Germline-derived CDR1 and CDR2 are SGHNT and YYREEE (reference sequence). The CDR3 contains 16 residues. DNA for the CDR3: TGTGCCAGCAGCCCTGGGGTAGCGGGCAGCACAGATACGCAGTATTTT. It translates to CASSPGVAGSTDTQYF.

Here the CDR3 DNA reads TGTGCCAGCAGCTTGTCAGGACTATCTCGGGAGACCCAGTACTTC. Translated, it gives CASSLSGLSRETQYF. The V gene is TRBV5-4, the J gene TRBJ2-5, with D perhaps matching TRBD2 (6 bases). Germline values: CDR1 SGHNT, CDR2 YYREEE (reference sequence). The V gene lost 1 base and the J gene lost 5 bases, with 15 bases spanning the gap. The CDR3 extends over 15 amino acids.

The chain combines TRBV5-1 with TRBJ2-5, with 8 bases that match TRBD2. The germline gives CDR1 SGHRS, CDR2 YFSETQ. The CDR3 extends over 13 amino acids. Losses at the gene ends were 5 bases for V and 2 bases for J; bases not matched to a gene: 2. The CDR3 region has the DNA TGCGCCAGCAGGGTAGCGGGGCAAGAGACCCAGTACTTC. As protein: CASRVAGQETQYF.

The chain recombines TRBV5-1 with TRBJ1-1; 8 bases fit TRBD1. V gave up 1 base and J gave up 1 base; unmatched junction bases: 6. This CDR3 spans 16 amino acids. Germline CDR1 SGHRS, CDR2 YFSETQ. The chain's CDR3 is CASSLSLDRGNTEAFF. The CDR3, as DNA: TGCGCCAGCAGCTTGTCCCTCGACAGGGGGAACACTGAAGCTTTCTTT.

The chain joins TRBV19 to TRBJ2-1, with D possibly being TRBD2 (6 bases). The CDR3 sequence is 19 residues long. V was shortened by 0 bases and J by 5 bases, with 23 bases between the two germline ends. Germline assignment: CDR1 LNHDA and CDR2 SQIVND (reference sequence). CDR3 DNA: TGTGCCAGTAGTATAGAAGGGTTCTGGGGCGGGGCGTCTAACAATGAGCAGTTCTTC. This codes for CASSIEGFWGGASNNEQFF.

The chain employs TRBV9 and TRBJ2-2; 7 bases match TRBD1. V shed 0 bases, J shed 4 bases, and the junction held 3 bases outside the gene matches. The CDR3 runs to 15 residues. Germline-derived CDR1 and CDR2 are SGDLS and YYNGEE. The CDR3 coding sequence is TGTGCCAGCAGCGTAGAGGGGGCAGGCACCGGGGAGCTGTTTTTT. Translating gives CASSVEGAGTGELFF.

The rearrangement joins TRBV12-1 to TRBJ2-7; whether TRBD1, the table's D call, matches the DNA was not checked. TRBV12-1 is assigned pseudogene status. The CDR3 runs to 16 residues. This CDR3 is CASSFFGHRILREQYF. CDR3 DNA: TGTGCCAGCAGCTTTTTCGGACACAGAATATTACGTGAGCAGTACTTC.

This chain connects TRBV5-1 to TRBJ2-5, with 9 bases fitting TRBD2. Germline V CDR1 and CDR2: SGHRS, YFSETQ. V lost 2 bases and J lost 4; bases outside the gene matches: 9. The length of the CDR3 is 16 residues. As DNA, the CDR3 is TGCGCCAGCAGCTTCGGTCGCGGGGGGGCGTTAGAGACCCAGTACTTC. Translating it yields CASSFGRGGALETQYF.

The count of this clone is one. The chain recombines TRBV25-1 with TRBJ2-1, with D possibly matching TRBD2 (7 bases). Germline V gives CDR1 MGHDK, CDR2 SYGVNS. The V end was cut by 6 bases, the J end by 3 bases, with 15 bases between. CDR3 size: 15 residues. The CDR3 protein is CASRNEGGHYNEQFF. The CDR3 nucleotides are TGTGCCAGCAGGAACGAGGGGGGGCACTACAATGAGCAGTTCTTC.

This rearrangement joins TRBV29-1 to TRBJ1-1; TRBD1 matches at 11 bases. Germline lookup yields CDR1 SQVTM and CDR2 ANQGSEA. This CDR3 has 11 amino acids. The CDR3 protein is CRGQGDTEAFF. In DNA form, the CDR3 reads TGCAGGGGACAGGGGGACACTGAAGCTTTCTTT.

The rearrangement uses TRBV5-4 and TRBJ2-3; 9 positions agree with TRBD2. CDR3 length: 16 amino acids. Trimming removed 4 bases from V and 9 bases from J; junction bases left unmatched: 15. Germline V gene lookup returns CDR1 SGHNT and CDR2 YYREEE (reference sequence). The CDR3 coding sequence is TGTGCCAGCAGCAACCTTAGCGGGAGCGGGGTCGAAACGCAGTATTTT. Amino acids: CASSNLSGSGVETQYF.

This clone was observed once. V is TRBV19 and J is TRBJ1-5; no firm D call. The CDR3 runs to 14 residues. Germline V lookup: CDR1 LNHDA, CDR2 SQIVND (reference sequence). V lost 7 bases and J lost 4, with 14 bases in between. CDR3 residues: CASTLNSLNQPQHF. In DNA form, the CDR3 reads TGTGCCAGTACCCTTAACAGTCTTAATCAGCCCCAGCATTTT.

The chain links TRBV30 to TRBJ1-3, with 7 positions matching TRBD1. This CDR3 is built from 15 residues. J gave up 8 bases and V 6 bases, and 16 bases lay outside the gene matches. Germline V gene data show CDR1 as GTSNPN and CDR2 as SVGIG (reference sequence). The CDR3 DNA sequence: TGTGCCTGCCCCGGGACGGCCGACAGGGCGGACACCATATATTTT. As protein: CACPGTADRADTIYF.

In this sample, this clone turned up a few times. The V gene is TRBV4-3, the J gene TRBJ2-7; TRBD1 might be the D (5 bases). V lost 0 bases to trimming and J lost 2 bases, with 11 bases between them. The germline gives CDR1 LGHNA, CDR2 YSLEER. This CDR3 has 15 amino acids. The CDR3 reads CASSQDGDSPYEQYF. CDR3 nucleotide sequence: TGCGCCAGCAGCCAAGATGGTGACAGCCCCTACGAGCAGTACTTC.

This chain connects TRBV9 to TRBJ2-5, with 10 bases aligning to TRBD2. Germline V gene data show CDR1 as SGDLS and CDR2 as YYNGEE. This CDR3 comprises 19 residues. V dropped 3 bases and J dropped 4; count of bases not matched to a gene: 18. Here the CDR3 DNA reads TGTGCCAGCAGCGCCGAGGGGCTAGCGGGGGCGAACTTCCGAGAGACCCAGTACTTC. Protein: CASSAEGLAGANFRETQYF.

The table lists this clone with a count of one. This chain uses TRBV4-3 with TRBJ1-5; D is unresolved. V dropped 4 bases and J dropped 8 bases, with 12 bases sitting between them. Germline loops: CDR1 LGHNA, CDR2 YSLEER. CDR3 length: 13 residues. CDR3 residues: CASSLAKREPQHF. The CDR3 nucleotides are TGCGCCAGCAGCCTAGCGAAGAGGGAGCCCCAGCATTTT.

The chain combines TRBV19 with TRBJ1-2; 8 nucleotides align to TRBD1. The CDR3 has 15 amino acids. The V gene's germline CDR1 is LNHDA and CDR2 SQIVND (reference sequence). V shed 5 bases and J 8 bases; nucleotides not matched to a gene: 13. The CDR3 DNA reads as TGTGCCAGTAGTGTGGACAGGGTTATTTCTGGGGGCTACACCTTC. Translating gives CASSVDRVISGGYTF. Using reference TRBV19 and TRBJ1-2 for the parts outside the CDR3, the full variable domain is DGGITQSPKYLFRKEGQNVTLSCEQNLNHDAMYWYRQDPGQGLRLIYYSQIVNDFQKGDIAEGYSVSREKKESFPLTVTSAQKNPTAFYLCASSVDRVISGGYTFGSGTRLTVV.

The gene calls are TRBV9 and TRBJ2-3, with a tentative D call TRBD1 (5 bases). The CDR3 is made up of 15 amino acids. The V gene lost 3 bases and the J gene lost 0 bases, with 11 bases spanning the gap. The germline CDR1 and CDR2 sequences are SGDLS and YYNGEE. CDR3 DNA: TGTGCCAGCAGCGACGACAGCTCTAGCACAGATACGCAGTATTTT. Translation gives CASSDDSSSTDTQYF. The full variable domain, rest sourced from reference TRBV9 and TRBJ2-3, is DSGVTQTPKHLITATGQRVTLRCSPRSGDLSVYWYQQSLDQGLQFLIQYYNGEERAKGNILERFSAQQFPDLHSELNLSSLELGDSALYFCASSDDSSSTDTQYFGPGTRLTVL.

The chain uses TRBV5-1 and TRBJ2-7; D possibly corresponds to TRBD1 (5 bases). Germline lookup yields CDR1 SGHRS and CDR2 YFSETQ. CDR3 size: 15 residues. V shed 4 bases and J shed 3 bases, with 17 bases lying between them. CDR3 protein: CASSPHDRYFYEQYF. DNA of the CDR3: TGCGCCAGCAGCCCTCATGACAGATACTTCTACGAGCAGTACTTC.